The 15 T cell receptor beta chains below were found in one sample sequenced in a study of blood T cell repertoires in COVID-19. Clones were read by immunoSEQ multiplex PCR, and TCRdb kept only the in-frame ones, dropping some. The data show approximately 75,000 clones, with 75% to 90% seen just once and around 0.58% held by the top ten. The sample was peripheral blood. Receptors originate from a man in his fifties or sixties with acute or convalescent COVID-19.

V usage is TRBV30 and J usage is TRBJ1-2; weak D call: TRBD1 (5 bases). The CDR3 has 14 residues. V shed 3 bases and J shed 7 bases, with 18 bases lying between them. The germline V gene has CDR1 GTSNPN and CDR2 SVGIG (reference sequence). CDR3 loop: CAWSPGGEVGGYTF. The CDR3 DNA reads as TGTGCCTGGAGCCCCGGAGGGGAGGTTGGTGGCTACACCTTC.

The rearrangement links TRBV27 to TRBJ2-1, with D possibly being TRBD2 (6 bases). CDR1 is MNHEY and CDR2 is SMNVEV in the germline V gene (reference sequence). There are 13 residues in the CDR3. The V and J ends lost 5 bases and 7 bases respectively, with 12 bases between them. The CDR3 spells CASSSGGSNEQFF. DNA for the CDR3: TGTGCCAGCAGTAGTGGAGGGAGTAATGAGCAGTTCTTC.

J is TRBJ1-4 and V is TRBV11-2; D perhaps matches TRBD1 (5 bases). Looked up from germline, CDR1 is SGHAT and CDR2 is FQNNGV. The V end was cut by 4 bases, the J end by 5 bases, with 17 bases between. CDR3 length: 16 residues. The CDR3 reads CASSSHGAPRNEKLFF. In DNA form, the CDR3 reads TGTGCCAGCAGCTCCCATGGGGCCCCGAGGAATGAAAAACTGTTTTTT.

The gene calls are TRBV10-3 and TRBJ1-1; no firm D call. Germline V lookup: CDR1 ENHRY, CDR2 SYGVKD. The CDR3 consists of 13 residues. Trimming left V 9 bases short and J 7 bases short, with 18 bases between. The CDR3, as DNA: TGTGCCATAATCTGGGAGGGCCAATTTGAAGCTTTCTTT. This translates into CAIIWEGQFEAFF.

The chain carries TRBV2 and TRBJ2-7; TRBD1 is a possible D gene (5 bases). Germline values: CDR1 SNHLY, CDR2 FYNNEI. The CDR3 spans 14 residues. The V and J ends lost 3 bases and 3 bases respectively, with 12 bases between them. Here the CDR3 reads CASSEGPAIYEQYF. In nucleotides, the CDR3 is TGTGCCAGCAGTGAGGGGCCCGCTATCTACGAGCAGTACTTC.

The rearrangement uses TRBV10-1 and TRBJ2-5, with 9 nucleotides matching TRBD2. In germline, CDR1 is WNHNN, CDR2 SYGVQD (reference sequence). The CDR3 extends over 14 amino acids. The junction had 6 bases not matched to a gene; V was cut back by 3 bases and J by 7 bases. The CDR3 sequence is CASSEGSGSATQYF. The CDR3 DNA reads TGCGCCAGCAGTGAAGGTAGCGGGAGTGCGACCCAGTACTTC.

The J gene is TRBJ2-3, the V gene TRBV30; 12 bases fit TRBD2. Unmatched junction bases numbered 8, after V lost 1 base and J lost 6 bases. This CDR3 has 16 residues. The germline CDR1 and CDR2 sequences are GTSNPN and SVGIG (reference sequence). CDR3 bases: TGTGCCTGGAGTGGACTAGCGGGAGCCCCAACGGATACGCAGTATTTT. Protein sequence: CAWSGLAGAPTDTQYF.

The V and J genes are TRBV2 and TRBJ1-6; D may be TRBD1 (5 bases). This CDR3 has 15 residues. Germline-derived CDR1 and CDR2 are SNHLY and FYNNEI. V dropped 0 bases and J dropped 7 bases, with 10 bases sitting between them. CDR3 in DNA: TGTGCCAGCAGTGAAGCGGCGGGGCCAAATTCACCCCTCCACTTT. It translates to CASSEAAGPNSPLHF.

This chain connects TRBV6-4 to TRBJ2-1; TRBD2 matches at 8 bases. This CDR3 has 14 amino acids. V shed 4 bases and J 5 bases; nucleotides not matched to a gene: 4. CDR1 is MRHNA, CDR2 SNTAGT, per germline. The CDR3 sequence is CASSGVGGDNEQFF. DNA for the CDR3: TGTGCCAGCAGTGGGGTCGGGGGGGACAATGAGCAGTTCTTC.

V gene TRBV11-2 combines with J gene TRBJ1-6, with a possible D match to TRBD1 (5 bases). The germline CDR1 and CDR2 sequences are SGHAT and FQNNGV. V was pared by 5 bases and J by 10 bases, with 24 bases between. The CDR3 contains 17 residues. The CDR3 DNA sequence: TGTGCCAGCAGCCGACCAGGCCTAGGGGTGGTAGGCTCACCCCTCCACTTT. Encoded protein: CASSRPGLGVVGSPLHF.

J is TRBJ1-1 and V is TRBV19, with no clear D. The CDR3 has 14 amino acids. The V gene lost 3 bases and the J gene lost 0 bases, with 8 bases spanning the gap. Germline CDR1 is LNHDA and CDR2 is SQIVND (reference sequence). As DNA, the CDR3 is TGTGCCAGTAGTATCAGGATCATGAACACTGAAGCTTTCTTT. Its translation is CASSIRIMNTEAFF.

This rearrangement joins TRBV12-3 or TRBV12-4 to TRBJ2-7; possible D gene TRBD2, 6 bases. The germline V and J ends were trimmed by 6 bases and 2 bases, with 11 bases remaining between them. The CDR3 sequence is 13 residues long. CDR3 DNA: TGTGCCAGCAGGACGACTAGTGCCTACGAGCAGTACTTC. Encoded protein: CASRTTSAYEQYF.

The rearrangement joins TRBV2 to TRBJ1-2; a possible D gene is TRBD1 (5 bases). Germline CDR1 is SNHLY and CDR2 is FYNNEI. The germline V and J ends were trimmed by 0 bases and 2 bases, with 13 bases remaining between them. This CDR3 comprises 16 residues. The CDR3 DNA reads as TGTGCCAGCAGTGAAGCGCAGACAGCAGAGAACTATGGCTACACCTTC. It specifies CASSEAQTAENYGYTF.

This chain uses TRBV5-1 with TRBJ1-2; 7 positions match TRBD1. With V trimmed by 3 bases and J by 7 bases, 6 bases remained unmatched. The CDR3 runs 13 residues. Per germline, CDR1 SGHRS and CDR2 YFSETQ. CDR3 residues: CASSSTGDGGYTF. The CDR3, as DNA: TGCGCCAGCAGCTCAACAGGGGACGGTGGCTACACCTTC.

The V call is TRBV7-9, the J call TRBJ2-5; D is perhaps TRBD1 (5 bases). This CDR3 has 14 residues. The V end was cut by 6 bases, the J end by 2 bases, with 13 bases between. Germline CDR1 is SEHNR and CDR2 is FQNEAQ (reference sequence). In DNA, the CDR3 is TGTGCCAGCAGTCCAACAGGATTTCAAGAGACCCAGTACTTC. Its translation: CASSPTGFQETQYF.